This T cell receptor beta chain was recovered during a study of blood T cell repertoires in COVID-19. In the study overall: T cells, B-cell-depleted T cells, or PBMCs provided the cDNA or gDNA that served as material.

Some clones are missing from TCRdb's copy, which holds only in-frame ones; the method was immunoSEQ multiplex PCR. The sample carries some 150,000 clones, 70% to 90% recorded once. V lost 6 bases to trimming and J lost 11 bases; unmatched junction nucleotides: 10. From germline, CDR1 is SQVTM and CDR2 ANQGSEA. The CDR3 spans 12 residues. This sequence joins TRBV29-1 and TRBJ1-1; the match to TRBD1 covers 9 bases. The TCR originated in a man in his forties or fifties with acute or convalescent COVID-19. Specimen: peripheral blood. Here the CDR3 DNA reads TGCAGCGTCGACCGACAGGGGGGAACGGCTTTCTTT. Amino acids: CSVDRQGGTAFF.